This T cell receptor beta chain came from a study of OX40 agonist ivuxolimab in advanced cancers. In the study overall: The costimulatory receptor OX40 (CD134) was targeted by ivuxolimab, a fully human IgG2 agonistic monoclonal antibody. Intravenous ivuxolimab was administered to patients every 2 weeks at six dose levels: 0.01, 0.1, 0.3, 1.5, 3 and 10 mg/kg. Of the roughly 53 patients in dose escalation, about 20 had hepatocellular carcinoma, around 15 had melanoma, 9 had renal cell carcinoma and 9 had head and neck cancer. In the dose-escalation cohort, 82.7% of patients were male, and the mean age was approximately 55 years, with a range of roughly 20 to 79. Prior anti-PD-1, anti-PD-L1 or anti-CTLA-4 therapy was permitted, and checkpoint inhibitors had been received by under 50% of dose-escalation patients. Three dose-escalation patients achieved partial responses, one with hepatocellular carcinoma and two with cutaneous melanoma. The point of sequencing TCRbeta in the periphery was to test whether ivuxolimab changed TCR sequence diversity and drove clonal T-cell expansion. The paper reports the monotherapy dose-escalation portion (N ≈ 50 patients) of the phase I ivuxolimab trial. The full study reports these points: Low levels of normalized T-cell clonal expansion were also seen in some patients who did not respond. At doses of 0.1 to 3.0 mg/kg, clonal expansion of both CD4+ and CD8+ T cells in blood was seen between baseline and week 6. In the 0.1-3.0 mg/kg groups, partial responders had among the lowest normalized peripheral clonal expansion, particularly in CD8+ T cells. Which antigens the clonally expanded peripheral T cells were specific for was not determined. After ivuxolimab, CD8+ T cells had more expanded clones than CD4+ T cells on average.

This clone was seen only once. The specificity of this receptor is unknown. Within one base of it there is no much larger clone, and no base qualities were kept. The trial excluded patients who had a history of autoimmune disease or were on systemic immunosuppression. Peripheral blood for TCR sequencing was collected from all dose cohorts at baseline, on cycle 4 day 1, and on cycle 7 day 1. The samples were drawn from a first-in-human, open-label, multicenter phase I dose-escalation trial of ivuxolimab. Adults with locally advanced or metastatic melanoma, renal cell carcinoma, hepatocellular carcinoma or head and neck squamous cell carcinoma were enrolled in the trial. Before TCR sequencing, CD4+ and CD8+ T cells were separately sorted from peripheral blood. Genomic DNA was extracted from sorted cells for sequencing of the TCRbeta CDR3 region. The immunoSEQ Assay was used for sequencing of TCRbeta CDR3 regions. TCRdb re-hosts the immuneACCESS table, in-frame sequences only. Its copies lack some clones; in the studies checked, an unresolved V gene accounts for under half of them, and the cause for the rest is not known. This sample gives about 41,000 clones in total; more than 70% of them show up just once. The top ten clones comprise less than 0.7% of the sample.

Material: CD4+ or CD8+ T cells sorted from blood, obtained in a trial of the OX40 agonist ivuxolimab. The receptor was isolated from an adult with an advanced solid tumor such as melanoma, head and neck, liver or kidney cancer.

The CDR3 amino acid sequence is: CATSRVGTSGGARETQYF. The sequenced DNA is TGTGCCACCAGCAGAGTTGGGACTAGCGGGGGGGCCCGAGAGACCCAGTACTTC. Rearrangement joined TRBV15 to TRBJ2-5, and 16 junctional nucleotides match TRBD2. According to the germline V gene (reference sequence), CDR1 reads LNHNV and CDR2 reads YYDKDF. The CDR3 holds 18 amino acids from the cysteine to the phenylalanine. This entry keeps only the CDR3 DNA: 54 bases, framed from base 1. V and J are trimmed by 1 base and 4 bases, and the gene matches miss 6 bases of the junction.